This T cell receptor beta chain is drawn from a study of cytomegalovirus exposure and HLA in healthy donors. Study results and limitations: Reportedly, HLA-A and HLA-B alleles of most subjects were accurately predicted from TCR beta.

Germline lookup yields CDR1 MDHEN and CDR2 SYDVKM. V trimming: 7 bases; J trimming: 2 bases; junction bases outside the gene matches: 12. The CDR3 runs to 16 residues. The primer mix had 60 Vbeta and 13 Jbeta primers. Some clones are missing from TCRdb's copy, which holds only in-frame ones; the method was immunoSEQ multiplex PCR. Seen here are fewer than 250,000 clones, 70% to 75% observed once, and the top ten hold about 4.8%. Points on this clone: Its antigen is currently unknown.

The sequence was obtained from a man aged 30 to 45 in good health and CMV-seropositive. Sequencing was done on a sample of PBMCs. The chain uses TRBV28 and TRBJ2-7, with TRBD1 matching 9 bases. The CDR3 is CASTAPGQGTTYEQYF. The CDR3, as DNA: TGTGCCAGCACCGCTCCGGGACAGGGTACCACCTACGAGCAGTACTTC.